One sample yielded the 17 T cell receptor beta chains listed below, sequenced in a study of human T cells and chemical hapten exposure. Time point of the sample: patch test 3, about 24 weeks after DPC sensitization. This sample's treatment: therapeutic diphenylcyclopropenone sensitization with weekly scalp DPC. TCRdb processed the RACE reads anew with MiXCR; each CDR3 protein has one entry. The data show tens of thousands of distinct CDR3 sequences, approximately 9.9% seen once. Source: whole blood, taken in connection with sensitization to the hapten diphenylcyclopropenone (DPC). These receptors were taken from a woman in her thirties or forties with alopecia areata. Some clones in this sample may be carry-over from other donors' samples.

This clonotype was counted many times. The chain combines TRBV20-1 with TRBJ2-5; D is possibly TRBD1 (6 bases). The V end was cut by 5 bases, the J end by 2 bases, with 24 bases between. Germline lookup yields CDR1 DFQATT and CDR2 SNEGSKA (reference sequence). This CDR3 has 17 residues. As DNA, the CDR3 is TGCAGTGCTGAGAATCGCCGGACAGTGAGAGTTCAAGAGACCCAGTACTTC. It codes for CSAENRRTVRVQETQYF.

This clonotype turned up a few times. This sequence joins TRBV9 and TRBJ1-1; D not resolved. Between the trimmed V and J ends, which lost 4 bases and 10 bases, there was a span of 23 bases. Germline CDR1 and CDR2: SGDLS and YYNGEE. This CDR3 spans 15 amino acids. CDR3 sequence (DNA): TGTGCCAGCAGCCCGATCTCCGGGCGCCGTTTACGAGCTTTCTTT. This translates into CASSPISGRRLRAFF.

This clonotype was seen many times. This sequence joins TRBV10-3 and TRBJ2-5; D is possibly TRBD2 (6 bases). The V gene lost 0 bases and the J gene lost 2 bases, with 10 bases spanning the gap. CDR1 and CDR2 from the germline V gene are ENHRY and SYGVKD. This CDR3 has 15 residues. The CDR3 sequence is CAISESRTTQETQYF. Written as DNA, the CDR3 is TGTGCCATCAGTGAGTCAAGGACTACTCAAGAGACCCAGTACTTC.

This clonotype was counted many times. The V gene is TRBV6-2 or TRBV6-3, the J gene TRBJ1-2; D is perhaps TRBD1 (5 bases). Germline V gene sequence: CDR1 MNHEY, CDR2 SVGEGT. The CDR3 has 12 residues. V was trimmed by 3 bases and J by 4 bases, leaving 6 bases between them. CDR3 bases: TGTGCCAGCAGTTATGACAGCTATGGCTACACCTTC. This translates into CASSYDSYGYTF.

This clonotype was detected ten times or more. The chain employs TRBV20-1 and TRBJ2-7; no reliable D call. This CDR3 is built from 13 residues. Germline CDR1 and CDR2: DFQATT and SNEGSKA (reference sequence). V was trimmed by 6 bases and J by 4 bases, leaving 16 bases between them. CDR3 nucleotide sequence: TGCAGTGCCTGTGACGGAGCCCAGTACGAGCAGTACTTC. Translated, it gives CSACDGAQYEQYF.

This clonotype was found many times. The chain joins TRBV2 to TRBJ2-1, with TRBD1 as a possible D gene (6 bases). The CDR3 loop spans 15 amino acids. The germline CDR1 and CDR2 sequences are SNHLY and FYNNEI. The germline V and J ends were trimmed by 3 bases and 8 bases, with 17 bases remaining between them. The CDR3 spells CASSDSDSRLDEQFF. CDR3 nucleotides: TGTGCCAGCAGTGACTCGGACAGCCGTTTGGATGAGCAGTTCTTC.

This clonotype showed up many times. The J gene is TRBJ2-2, the V gene TRBV6-2 or TRBV6-3; TRBD1 aligns across 9 bases. The CDR3 has 16 amino acids. Per germline, CDR1 MNHEY and CDR2 SVGEGT. The trim removed 6 bases at V and 5 bases at J, leaving 10 bases unmatched. CDR3 region: CASSLGTGKTTGELFF. DNA of the CDR3: TGTGCCAGCAGCCTGGGGACAGGGAAAACGACCGGGGAGCTGTTTTTT.

The chain links TRBV9 to TRBJ2-7; D might be TRBD1 (5 bases). V lost 3 bases, J lost 5 bases, and 21 bases lay in between. CDR1 and CDR2 (germline): SGDLS, YYNGEE. The CDR3 loop spans 16 amino acids. The CDR3 sequence: CASSAREGIGFDEQYF. The CDR3, as DNA: TGTGCCAGCAGCGCCAGGGAAGGGATCGGTTTCGACGAGCAGTACTTC.

This clonotype was found many times. This chain joins TRBV3-1 and TRBJ1-2; maybe TRBD1 (6 bases). The CDR3 has 15 amino acids. Germline CDR1 and CDR2: LGHDT and YNNKEL (reference sequence). With 0 bases removed from V and 4 bases from J, the gap between germline ends came to 12 bases. The chain's CDR3 is CASSQEEGGLYGYTF. The DNA of the CDR3 is TGTGCCAGCAGCCAAGAGGAGGGGGGGCTCTATGGCTACACCTTC.

This clonotype was found a few times. This chain connects TRBV28 to TRBJ1-3; TRBD1 agrees at 9 bases. J gave up 1 base and V 3 bases, and 4 bases lay outside the gene matches. The CDR3 has 16 residues. Germline CDR1 MDHEN, CDR2 SYDVKM. As DNA, the CDR3 is TGTGCCAGCAGTTTGTCCGACAGGGGGTCTGGAAACACCATATATTTT. Translating gives CASSLSDRGSGNTIYF.

V and J are TRBV4-2 and TRBJ1-5; D is perhaps TRBD1 (5 bases). Trimming took 0 bases from V and 3 from J, leaving 9 bases between them. This CDR3 is built from 15 residues. Germline assignment: CDR1 LGHNA and CDR2 YNFKEQ. The CDR3: CASSQDMGVNQPQHF. CDR3 nucleotide sequence: TGTGCCAGCAGCCAAGATATGGGGGTCAATCAGCCCCAGCATTTT.

This clonotype occurred a few times. This chain connects TRBV20-1 to TRBJ1-4, with D possibly being TRBD1 (5 bases). This CDR3 region has 12 residues. Deletions cut 6 bases from V and 15 bases from J, with 20 bases between. Per the germline V gene, CDR1 is DFQATT and CDR2 is SNEGSKA (reference sequence). CDR3 residues: CSAWLGEATVFF. In nucleotides, the CDR3 is TGCAGTGCGTGGTTGGGGGAGGCCACGGTGTTTTTT.

The gene calls are TRBV6-6 and TRBJ2-7, with D perhaps assigned TRBD1 or TRBD2 (5 bases each). The CDR3 is made up of 15 amino acids. V lost 5 bases and J lost 1, with 15 bases in between. Per germline, CDR1 MNHNY and CDR2 SVGAGI (reference sequence). The CDR3 sequence is CASSRPGTGSYEQYF. CDR3 sequence (DNA): TGTGCCAGCAGTCGTCCCGGGACGGGATCCTACGAGCAGTACTTC.

This clonotype turned up a few times. This chain links TRBV27 with TRBJ2-4; 9 nucleotides match TRBD1. V was pared by 5 bases and J by 12 bases, with 8 bases of the junction left unmatched. The CDR3 extends over 13 amino acids. Germline V CDR1 and CDR2: MNHEY, SMNVEV (reference sequence). DNA for the CDR3: TGTGCCAGCAGTCCTACACAGGGGGCTGATCAGTACTTC. This encodes CASSPTQGADQYF.

The table lists this clonotype with a few counts. The V gene is TRBV3-1, the J gene TRBJ1-1; TRBD1 aligns across 7 bases. The CDR3 has 13 residues. The V and J ends lost 3 bases and 11 bases, in that order; junction bases with no gene match: 9. Germline CDR1 LGHDT, CDR2 YNNKEL (reference sequence). This CDR3 reads CASSQDGLTGAFF. The CDR3 coding sequence is TGTGCCAGCAGCCAGGATGGGCTGACAGGGGCTTTCTTT.

This clonotype turned up a few times. This chain connects TRBV4-2 to TRBJ2-3; TRBD1 aligns across 8 bases. V trimming: 0 bases; J trimming: 0 bases; junction bases outside the gene matches: 11. The V gene's germline CDR1 is LGHNA and CDR2 YNFKEQ. CDR3 length: 19 amino acids. CDR3 nucleotide sequence: TGTGCCAGCAGCCAAGATCTCAGGACAGGGACCTTCAGCACAGATACGCAGTATTTT. Its protein product is CASSQDLRTGTFSTDTQYF.

This clonotype came up many times. The chain carries TRBV29-1 and TRBJ2-2; D may be TRBD1 or TRBD2 (5 bases each). Germline V gene lookup returns CDR1 SQVTM and CDR2 ANQGSEA. The CDR3 has 13 amino acids. V lost 1 base and J lost 8, with 11 bases in between. The CDR3 coding sequence is TGCAGCGTTGAAGTCGGGGCTAGAGGGGAGCTGTTTTTT. This codes for CSVEVGARGELFF.